This TCR beta chain was profiled in a study of blood T cell repertoires in COVID-19. In the study's own analysis: Scientists estimated how many nucleated cells there were by amplifying reference gene primers. TCRdb's copy holds only in-frame clones and misses some; the assay was immunoSEQ multiplex PCR. D and trimming come from the DNA, and the V and J calls and clone size come from that table. The sample contains about 300,000 clones, about nine tenths of which appear only once. This CDR3 spans 12 amino acids. Germline-derived CDR1 and CDR2 are MNHEY and SVGAGI. V lost 2 bases and J lost 7; bases outside the gene matches: 1. Everyone who took part was about 18 to 89 years old, and they came from 24 US areas.

The chain is built from TRBV6-5 and TRBJ2-7; 8 nucleotides line up with TRBD2. Sequences were obtained from PBMCs or T cells enriched from blood (not recorded which). The receptor comes from a woman between 18 and 30 years old who had recovered from COVID-19. The CDR3 bases are TGTGCCAGCAGTTACCCGGGGGGGGAGCAGTACTTC. Translating it yields CASSYPGGEQYF.